The next 2 T cell receptor beta chains were all read from a single sample in a study of T cell repertoires in cytomegalovirus infection. TCRdb independently ran MiXCR on the reads; one entry per CDR3 protein. The sample yields hundreds of thousands of distinct CDR3 sequences, about a tenth seen once. Sequenced: PBMCs. These receptors all come from a human donor in good health (CMV status not recorded). Some clones in this sample may be carry-over from other donors' samples.

Only a few counts were recorded for this clonotype. The J gene is TRBJ2-3, the V gene TRBV7-2, with D possibly being TRBD1 (6 bases). The CDR3 totals 16 residues. CDR1 is SGHTA and CDR2 is FQGNSA in the germline V gene. Trimming took off 0 bases at V and 0 bases at J, with 10 bases between the two ends. This CDR3 is CASSLAQGLSTDTQYF. CDR3 nucleotide sequence: TGTGCCAGCAGCTTAGCCCAGGGGCTGAGCACAGATACGCAGTATTTT.

This clonotype has ten or more counts. The CDR3 loop reads CASFRSGRSLDGYEQYV. CDR3 in DNA: TGTGCCAGCTTTCGGTCGGGCCGAAGTTTAGACGGCTACGAGCAGTACGTC. The gene calls are TRBV25-1 and TRBJ2-7, with D uncertain. Between the trimmed V and J ends, which lost 8 bases and 3 bases, there was a span of 26 bases. This CDR3 contains 17 residues. Germline V lookup: CDR1 MGHDK, CDR2 SYGVNS.